This entry lists 29 T cell receptor beta chains sequenced from one sample in a study of neurological immune-mediated disorders. One entry per CDR3 protein, called by TCRdb with MiXCR from the 5' RACE reads. The sample holds tens of thousands of distinct CDR3 sequences, roughly 3.2% seen once. The sample's time point: longitudinal time-point 1 (baseline). Sequencing used PBMCs. The receptor source for this set is a woman in her fifties or sixties with multiple sclerosis.

This clonotype was seen many times. J is TRBJ2-1 and V is TRBV3-1; D is perhaps TRBD2 (6 bases). Germline loops: CDR1 LGHDT, CDR2 YNNKEL (reference sequence). V dropped 6 bases and J dropped 0 bases, with 12 bases sitting between them. The CDR3 has 15 residues. CDR3 DNA: TGTGCCAGCAGTCGAAGTAGCGGCTCCTACAATGAGCAGTTCTTC. Its translation: CASSRSSGSYNEQFF.

There are many counts of this clonotype. The chain recombines TRBV14 with TRBJ2-7; 8 positions agree with TRBD2. V was pared by 1 base and J by 4 bases, with 12 bases of the junction left unmatched. The germline V gene encodes CDR1 SGHDN and CDR2 FVKESK. The CDR3 runs to 17 residues. Here the CDR3 reads CASSQGVLRGGSYEQYF. The CDR3 DNA follows: TGTGCCAGCAGCCAAGGGGTCCTCCGGGGGGGCTCTTACGAGCAGTACTTC.

In its sample, this clonotype was seen many times. The rearrangement links TRBV28 to TRBJ2-7; TRBD1 or TRBD2 may be the D gene (5 bases each). V lost 6 bases, J lost 0 bases, and 18 bases lay in between. CDR3 length equals 16 residues. Germline CDR1 and CDR2: MDHEN and SYDVKM. The CDR3 DNA reads as TGTGCCAGCAGCGCCCCGAGGGGCGCCAACTCCTACGAGCAGTACTTC. Translation: CASSAPRGANSYEQYF. Looking up the rest from reference TRBV28 and TRBJ2-7 gives the full variable domain: DVKVTQSSRYLVKRTGEKVFLECVQDMDHENMFWYRQDPGLGLRLIYFSYDVKMKEKGDIPEGYSVSREKKERFSLILESASTNQTSMYLCASSAPRGANSYEQYFGPGTRLTVT.

By sample fraction, this clonotype is medium-sized. The V and J genes are TRBV20-1 and TRBJ1-6; D remains ambiguous. V lost 6 bases and J lost 8, with 14 bases in between. Germline V gene data show CDR1 as DFQATT and CDR2 as SNEGSKA (reference sequence). The CDR3 is made up of 13 amino acids. CDR3 sequence (DNA): TGCAGTGCCAAGCCCGAAGTGCATTCACCCCTCCACTTT. It is translated as CSAKPEVHSPLHF.

This clonotype was counted at least ten times. The V call is TRBV20-1, the J call TRBJ2-7; D is possibly TRBD1 or TRBD2 (5 bases each). CDR3 length: 13 residues. V lost 5 bases and J lost 5, with 16 bases in between. Germline CDR1 is DFQATT and CDR2 is SNEGSKA (reference sequence). In DNA, the CDR3 is TGCAGTGCTGTCGGGACGGTGGAGGACGAGCAGTACTTC. Encoded protein: CSAVGTVEDEQYF.

This clonotype was seen at least ten times. V and J are TRBV7-2 and TRBJ2-1; perhaps TRBD2 as D (6 bases). Between the trimmed V and J ends, which lost 5 bases and 4 bases, there was a span of 18 bases. CDR1 SGHTA and CDR2 FQGNSA come from the germline V gene. The CDR3 length is 16 residues. The CDR3 DNA reads as TGTGCCAGCAGCCCATCCCTTGGGCGGGGTTACAATGAGCAGTTCTTC. It translates to CASSPSLGRGYNEQFF.

This clonotype was recorded many times. This sequence joins TRBV3-1 and TRBJ2-3; D ambiguous. Germline loops: CDR1 LGHDT, CDR2 YNNKEL (reference sequence). Deletions cut 0 bases from V and 7 bases from J, with 11 bases between. The CDR3 consists of 14 residues. CDR3 nucleotides: TGTGCCAGCAGCCAAGAGGCCCTTTCTCATACGCAGTATTTT. Translating gives CASSQEALSHTQYF.

This clonotype has ten or more counts. V gene TRBV12-3 or TRBV12-4 combines with J gene TRBJ1-1, with TRBD1 as a possible D gene (6 bases). The CDR3 extends over 15 amino acids. V shed 8 bases and J shed 1 base, with 17 bases lying between them. CDR3 in amino acids: CASGFRRGANTEAFF. The CDR3, as DNA: TGTGCCAGCGGATTTCGTCGGGGGGCGAACACTGAAGCTTTCTTT.

This clonotype was seen at least ten times. CDR3 nucleotide sequence: TGTGCCAGCAGCTTAAAAAACGGCGTCGGCGAGCAGTACTTC. This encodes CASSLKNGVGEQYF. The rearrangement links TRBV7-2 to TRBJ2-7; the D is unclear. The CDR3 is 14 residues long. Germline V gene data show CDR1 as SGHTA and CDR2 as FQGNSA. Trimming removed 2 bases at V and 6 bases at J, with 14 bases between.

This clonotype appeared many times. The chain employs TRBV5-5 and TRBJ2-7; 9 bases are shared with TRBD2. V shed 1 base and J 6 bases; nucleotides not matched to a gene: 5. CDR3 length: 14 residues. Germline CDR1 SGHKS, CDR2 YYEKEE (reference sequence). The CDR3 region is CASSLLAGGREQYF. The CDR3 bases are TGTGCCAGCAGCTTGTTGGCGGGGGGGCGCGAGCAGTACTTC.

In this sample, this clonotype turned up many times. The chain carries TRBV4-2 and TRBJ1-3; D call uncertain. The CDR3 is 16 residues long. Germline loops: CDR1 LGHNA, CDR2 YNFKEQ. The V end lost 4 bases, the J end lost 0 bases, and 13 bases lay between the germline ends. CDR3 sequence: CASSPDADVSGNTIYF. The DNA for the CDR3 is TGTGCCAGCAGCCCAGATGCAGACGTCTCTGGAAACACCATATATTTT.

This clonotype was seen ten or more times. The J gene is TRBJ2-1, the V gene TRBV5-1; 9 bases fit TRBD1. This CDR3 is built from 14 residues. Trimming removed 2 bases from V and 7 bases from J; junction bases left unmatched: 4. The V gene's germline CDR1 is SGHRS and CDR2 YFSETQ. DNA of the CDR3: TGCGCCAGCAGCTTAGGACAGGGGAGGAATGAGCAGTTCTTC. This codes for CASSLGQGRNEQFF.

This clonotype was found many times. It may be a read error: a sequence one base away is much more abundant. V and J are TRBV5-6 and TRBJ2-2; D gene uncertain. CDR3 length equals 13 residues. Trimming removed 2 bases from V and 6 bases from J, with 8 bases in between. Germline loops: CDR1 SGHDT, CDR2 YYEEEE. The CDR3 bases are TGTGCCAGCAGCTTCAAAATCCCCGGGGAGCTGTTTTTT. Translation gives CASSFKIPGELFF. The full variable domain, with the rest looked up from reference TRBV5-6 and TRBJ2-2, is DAGVTQSPTHLIKTRGQQVTLRCSPKSGHDTVSWYQQALGQGPQFIFQYYEEEERQRGNFPDRFSGHQFPNYSSELNVNALLLGDSALYLCASSFKIPGELFFGEGSRLTVL.

This clonotype has at least ten counts. The CDR3 DNA follows: TGCGCCAGCAGCTCAGCTCCGCCGAACAATGAGCAGTTCTTC. Translating it yields CASSSAPPNNEQFF. This rearrangement joins TRBV5-1 to TRBJ2-1, with unresolved D. Trimming pared 3 bases from V and 5 bases from J, leaving 12 bases between. CDR3 size: 14 residues. In germline, CDR1 is SGHRS, CDR2 YFSETQ.

At least ten counts were recorded for this clonotype. The gene calls are TRBV20-1 and TRBJ2-3, with D tentatively TRBD1 (6 bases). CDR3 size: 13 residues. Trimming took 6 bases from V and 4 from J, leaving 14 bases between them. The V gene's germline CDR1 is DFQATT and CDR2 SNEGSKA (reference sequence). CDR3 in amino acids: CSARTGFADTQYF. DNA for the CDR3: TGCAGTGCCAGAACAGGGTTCGCAGATACGCAGTATTTT.

This clonotype has at least ten counts. The DNA of the CDR3 is TGCAGTGCTAGGATGGGGGGCGACATTCAGTACTTC. Its protein is CSARMGGDIQYF. This chain links TRBV20-1 with TRBJ2-4, with D perhaps TRBD1 or TRBD2 (6 bases each). The CDR3 spans 12 residues. Germline values: CDR1 DFQATT, CDR2 SNEGSKA (reference sequence). V lost 3 bases to trimming and J lost 8 bases, with 11 bases between them.

In this sample, this clonotype turned up many times. V is TRBV3-1 and J is TRBJ1-5, with unresolved D. V was shortened by 1 base and J by 6 bases, with 10 bases between the two germline ends. Germline values: CDR1 LGHDT, CDR2 YNNKEL (reference sequence). The CDR3 sequence is 14 residues long. CDR3 region: CASSQGSGSQPQHF. The CDR3 DNA sequence: TGTGCCAGCAGCCAAGGATCAGGAAGTCAGCCCCAGCATTTT.

This clonotype was counted a few times. The V and J genes are TRBV7-2 and TRBJ2-7; maybe TRBD2 (5 bases). The CDR3 is made up of 11 amino acids. Germline values: CDR1 SGHTA, CDR2 FQGNSA. Trimming removed 5 bases at V and 6 bases at J, with 8 bases between. This chain's CDR3 is CASSGGREQYF. DNA of the CDR3: TGTGCCAGCAGCGGCGGGCGCGAGCAGTACTTC.

This clonotype was observed many times. This sequence joins TRBV5-1 and TRBJ2-5; D gene ambiguous. The CDR3 spans 12 residues. V was clipped by 2 bases and J by 4 bases, with 6 bases between them. Germline V lookup: CDR1 SGHRS, CDR2 YFSETQ. The CDR3 DNA sequence: TGCGCCAGCAGCTTCAGCTCAGAGACCCAGTACTTC. Translated: CASSFSSETQYF.

This clonotype was found many times. The chain links TRBV5-1 to TRBJ2-3, with D maybe TRBD2 (5 bases). The CDR3 loop spans 18 amino acids. Trimming cost V 0 bases and J 2 bases, with 19 bases left between them. Germline V gives CDR1 SGHRS, CDR2 YFSETQ. The CDR3 DNA reads as TGCGCCAGCAGCTTGGATTGGAGGTTGTCAGGCTTCACAGATACGCAGTATTTT. Translated, it gives CASSLDWRLSGFTDTQYF. Complete variable domain (other parts from reference TRBV5-1 and TRBJ2-3): KAGVTQTPRYLIKTRGQQVTLSCSPISGHRSVSWYQQTPGQGLQFLFEYFSETQRNKGNFPGRFSGRQFSNSRSEMNVSTLELGDSALYLCASSLDWRLSGFTDTQYFGPGTRLTVL.

The sample holds many counts of this clonotype. The rearrangement uses TRBV5-1 and TRBJ2-7; TRBD1 might be the D (6 bases). V lost 4 bases, J lost 6 bases, and 11 bases lay in between. The CDR3 length is 12 residues. CDR1 is SGHRS, CDR2 YFSETQ, per germline. The CDR3 protein is CASSLGGSEQYF. CDR3 nucleotides: TGCGCCAGCAGCCTAGGGGGAAGCGAGCAGTACTTC.

This clonotype was picked up many times. The chain couples TRBV5-1 to TRBJ2-7; 7 positions match TRBD2. In germline, CDR1 is SGHRS, CDR2 YFSETQ. The CDR3 extends over 14 amino acids. The V segment lost 4 bases and the J segment 1 base; nucleotides outside the gene matches: 5. The CDR3 DNA reads TGCGCCAGCAGCGCCCGGACTAGATCCTACGAGCAGTACTTC. It yields the protein CASSARTRSYEQYF.

This clonotype was seen ten or more times. The V gene is TRBV6-5, the J gene TRBJ1-2; D is unresolved. Germline loops: CDR1 MNHEY, CDR2 SVGAGI. V was trimmed by 5 bases and J by 8 bases, leaving 12 bases between them. The CDR3 covers 12 residues. The CDR3 bases are TGTGCCAGCAGTGAGTTAACCGGCGGCTACACCTTC. Its translation is CASSELTGGYTF.

This clonotype was seen many times. This chain connects TRBV24-1 to TRBJ2-3; 8 nucleotides line up with TRBD2. CDR3 length: 17 amino acids. The V and J ends lost 4 bases and 1 base, in that order; junction bases with no gene match: 9. Germline loops: CDR1 KGHDR, CDR2 SFDVKD. As DNA, the CDR3 is TGTGCCACCAGTGACCCCGCGGGGGGAGGGGGCACAGATACGCAGTATTTT. It codes for CATSDPAGGGGTDTQYF.

A word on this clonotype: At one boundary the junction diverges from the germline segment, which might be a read error. The chain is built from TRBV5-1 and TRBJ1-5, with a weak D call TRBD1 (6 bases). This CDR3 is 13 amino acids long. The germline gives CDR1 SGHRS, CDR2 YFSETQ. CDR3 residues: CASREGGNKTQNF. CDR3 nucleotide sequence: TGCGCCAGCAGAGAGGGGGGAAATAAGACCCAGAATTTT.

This clonotype was recorded many times. The chain combines TRBV30 with TRBJ1-4; possible D gene TRBD1, 5 bases. Trimming pared 7 bases from V and 0 bases from J, leaving 12 bases between. The CDR3 sequence is 14 residues long. CDR1 GTSNPN and CDR2 SVGIG come from the germline V gene (reference sequence). This CDR3 is CASSPTATNEKLFF. CDR3 nucleotides: TGTGCCTCCTCCCCGACAGCAACTAATGAAAAACTGTTTTTT.

The gene calls are TRBV20-1 and TRBJ2-6, with TRBD1 matching over 12 bases. Germline CDR1 and CDR2: DFQATT and SNEGSKA (reference sequence). Trimming at V came to 4 bases and at J to 4 bases, leaving 8 bases not matched to a gene. This CDR3 is built from 17 residues. The CDR3 is CSATGDRGRSGANVLTF. As DNA, the CDR3 is TGCAGTGCTACTGGGGACAGGGGGCGTTCCGGGGCCAACGTCCTGACTTTC.

This clonotype occurred many times. The chain is built from TRBV5-1 and TRBJ1-2; D gene ambiguous. CDR1 and CDR2 from the germline V gene are SGHRS and YFSETQ. V dropped 0 bases and J dropped 2 bases, with 8 bases sitting between them. The CDR3 is made up of 14 amino acids. CDR3 bases: TGCGCCAGCAGCTTGGGACCACAGAACTATGGCTACACCTTC. Residues: CASSLGPQNYGYTF.

This clonotype was detected many times. J is TRBJ1-1 and V is TRBV20-1; no reliable D call. Trimming stripped 2 bases from V and 2 bases from J, with 15 bases between. Germline lookup yields CDR1 DFQATT and CDR2 SNEGSKA (reference sequence). CDR3 size: 15 residues. The CDR3 DNA reads as TGCAGTGCTAGACCCGGTCAGGTAGTTAACACTGAAGCTTTCTTT. This gives the protein CSARPGQVVNTEAFF.